This T cell receptor beta chain was recorded in a study of vaccination and CD4 T cells after COVID-19. For the study at large: At days 161 to 241 post-vaccination, as well as at day 14, a few convalescent patients were sampled.

Stated time point: late sampling 161 to 241 days after vaccination in a few convalescent patients. The treatment here: approximately 9-day PBMC culture with coronavirus spike peptide pools or control peptides (ViraFEST assay). After being plated at roughly 2.2 million per well, PBMCs were cultured with roughly 9.3 IU/ml IL-2 and around 9.7 ug/ml peptide pools. This clonotype was observed a handful of times. No antigen is known for it. With the Oncomine TCR Beta short-read assay, DNA from cultured CD4+ T cells was sequenced. TCRdb passed the PCR reads through MiXCR, listing each CDR3 protein once. The sample records some 16,000 distinct CDR3 sequences, approximately 50% being singletons. The CDR3 runs to 13 residues. Per germline, CDR1 DFQATT and CDR2 SNEGSKA (reference sequence). V shed 6 bases and J 9 bases; nucleotides not matched to a gene: 13. Study-level findings and limits: Median SARS-CoV-2-reactive clonotype numbers went from around 19 to 38; this increase was not significant.

The TCR originated in a human donor who had recovered from COVID-19. The sample in question was CD4+ T cells from blood, cultured in vitro, obtained about 7 months after SARS-CoV-2 vaccination. This chain connects TRBV20-1 to TRBJ2-5, with 7 positions matching TRBD1. The CDR3, as DNA: TGCAGTGCCTACAATTACAGGGGCCCGGCCCAGTACTTC. This codes for CSAYNYRGPAQYF.